This record looks at one T cell receptor (beta chain) sequence and its context. Its specificity is unknown. TCRdb keeps only in-frame clones here, not all; method: immunoSEQ multiplex PCR. This table has tens of thousands of clones, 60% to 80% appearing once. Trimming took 6 bases from V and 0 from J, leaving 9 bases between them. The CDR3 totals 14 residues. From germline, CDR1 is LNHDA and CDR2 SQIVND (reference sequence). This specimen comes from a study of T cell responses to AZD1222 COVID-19 vaccine. Study-wide results and limits: White British donors predominated, females outnumbered males, and clonal diversity was possibly underestimated. Targets within unmutated variant regions were reportedly found for nearly half of spike-specific TCRs. Just 5 to 7 people given AZD1222 tested seropositive at baseline.

The TCR sequence derives from an adult in good health. The chain couples TRBV19 to TRBJ2-4; the D gene is possibly TRBD2 (5 bases). The sequences come from peripheral blood, collected on day 0 of AZD1222 vaccination. The CDR3, as DNA: TGTGCCAGTAGGAGGGCGCAAGCCAAAAACATTCAGTACTTC. Its translation is CASRRAQAKNIQYF.